This record concerns one TCR beta chain sequence. Antigen specificity is unknown. V lost 0 bases and J lost 4, with 9 bases in between. This CDR3 region has 14 residues. Per the germline V gene, CDR1 is WNHNN and CDR2 is SYGVQD (reference sequence). This sample stems from a study of T cell repertoires in ileal Crohn's disease. Overall study: At surgery, about 38% of patients smoked, with median disease duration approximately 7.3 years. Findings and caveats of the study: Compared with non-smokers, active smokers at surgery showed more clonal expansions. Endoscopic recurrence occurred in every patient whose clonality exceeded 26.8%.

Adults with ileal or ileocolonic Crohn's disease and an indication for resection were eligible. TCRdb's copy holds only in-frame clones and misses some; the assay was immunoSEQ multiplex PCR. The table includes some 9,000 clones, around three quarters detected once. The TCR was taken from an adult with Crohn's disease. The chain joins TRBV10-1 to TRBJ1-1; weak D call: TRBD1 (6 bases). Material for sequencing was ileal tissue. CDR3 in DNA: TGCGCCAGCAGTGAGTCTCACAGGGTCACTGAAGCTTTCTTT. Amino acid sequence: CASSESHRVTEAFF.